Given below is one TCR beta chain in context. This CDR3 region has 16 residues. Germline values: CDR1 DFQATT, CDR2 SNEGSKA (reference sequence). V lost 0 bases to trimming and J lost 3 bases; unmatched junction nucleotides: 5. The sample is drawn from a study of human T cells and chemical hapten exposure. Study overall: All patients underwent weekly scalp dosing with diphenylcyclopropenone for the full roughly 22-week study. Patch tests put 0.01% DPC on the upper back, and the results were checked at 6 days.

The sample's time point: patch test 1, 2 weeks after DPC sensitization. Sample treatment: therapeutic diphenylcyclopropenone sensitization with weekly scalp DPC. TCRdb reanalysed the RACE reads using MiXCR and keeps one entry per CDR3 protein. The sample holds about 56,000 distinct CDR3 sequences, 9.3% seen once. V and J are TRBV20-1 and TRBJ2-2, with 9 bases lining up with TRBD2. The input for sequencing was whole blood, taken in connection with sensitization to the hapten diphenylcyclopropenone (DPC). The sequence was collected from a woman aged 40 to 49 with alopecia areata. Some clones in this sample may be carry-over from other donors' samples. In DNA form, the CDR3 reads TGCAGTGCTAGAGACCCTGAGCGGGGGGACACCGGGGAGCTGTTTTTT. Amino acids: CSARDPERGDTGELFF.